These T cell receptor beta chains were read from a single sample in a study of metastatic and nonmetastatic thyroid tumors. Through MiXCR, TCRdb re-clonotyped the PCR reads. The repertoire has 10,000 to 13,000 clones, 25% to 30% of them found once; the top ten carry roughly 10%. What was sequenced was tumor tissue. These receptors came from a male donor with papillary thyroid cancer or a benign thyroid nodule (not recorded which). Some clones in this sample may be carry-over from other donors' samples. The CDR3 runs from the conserved cysteine through the conserved F or W. The D gene is left open where the match is weak. Only some rows state a clone size, as once, few, many or a class for expanded clones.

v_gene	d_gene	abundance	j_gene	CDR3nt	CDR3aa
TRBV12-3/TRBV12-4	TRBD2	medium-sized	TRBJ2-2	TGTGCCAGCAGGGACACTAGCGGGAGGTACACCGGGGAGCTGTTTTTT	CASRDTSGRYTGELFF
TRBV6-2/TRBV6-3	TRBD2	NA	TRBJ2-7	TGTGCCAGCAGATTCACTAGCGGGGAGTACGAGCAGTACTTC	CASRFTSGEYEQYF
TRBV5-1	TRBD1	once	TRBJ2-3	TGCGCCAGCAGCGGTACAGGGGATTCTAGCACAGATACGCAGTATTTT	CASSGTGDSSTDTQYF
TRBV2	TRBD2	medium-sized	TRBJ2-1	TGTGCCAGCAGCGGACTAGCGGGCAATGAGCAGTTCTTC	CASSGLAGNEQFF
TRBV28	TRBD2	NA	TRBJ2-5	TGTGCCAGCAGTAAAGTTTTTGTAGCGGGGTACCAAGAGACCCAGTACTTC	CASSKVFVAGYQETQYF
TRBV11-1	NA	NA	TRBJ2-7	TGTGCCAGCAGCTTCGGGCGGGACCTCTCCTACGAGCAGTACTTC	CASSFGRDLSYEQYF
TRBV27	TRBD1	medium-sized	TRBJ1-2	TGTGCCAGCAGTTACGCAGGGGGGCCTAACTATGGCTACACCTTC	CASSYAGGPNYGYTF
TRBV12-3/TRBV12-4	NA	NA	TRBJ1-2	TGTGCCAGCAGTTTATCAGCGGACTATGGCTACACCTTC	CASSLSADYGYTF
TRBV12-3/TRBV12-4	TRBD1	medium-sized	TRBJ1-4	TGTGCCAGCAGTTTTCAACAGGGGGGCGAAAAACTGTTTTTT	CASSFQQGGEKLFF
TRBV12-3/TRBV12-4	TRBD1	large	TRBJ2-2	TGTGCCAGCAGTATACAGGGGATGGGAGTCGGGGAGCTGTTTTTT	CASSIQGMGVGELFF
TRBV5-4	TRBD2	NA	TRBJ2-7	TGTGCCAGCAGCTTGGGACTAGCGGTTTTGGGCTACGAGCAGTACTTC	CASSLGLAVLGYEQYF
TRBV11-1	NA	NA	TRBJ2-2	TGTGCCAGCAGCTTAGATTCCTGGAGCAGGGGCGGGGAGCTGTTTTTT	CASSLDSWSRGGELFF
TRBV6-1	TRBD1	medium-sized	TRBJ1-5	TGTGCCAGCAGTGAAGCAGGGGGCAGGAGGGGCAATCAGCCCCAGCATTTT	CASSEAGGRRGNQPQHF
TRBV6-1	NA	few	TRBJ2-3	TGTGCCAGCAGTGAATCCTTGGGCACAGATACGCAGTATTTT	CASSESLGTDTQYF
TRBV27	NA	NA	TRBJ1-1	TGTGCCATCATGACAGGAAACAGAGAAGCTTTCTTT	CAIMTGNREAFF
TRBV3-1	NA	NA	TRBJ1-1	TGTGCCAGCAGCCAAGAATTCCCGACGGGCACTGAAGCTTTCTTT	CASSQEFPTGTEAFF
TRBV29-1	NA	medium-sized	TRBJ2-1	TGCAGCGTTGAAGATCCGGGACGGAGCTCCTACAATGAGCAGTTCTTC	CSVEDPGRSSYNEQFF
TRBV24-1	NA	medium-sized	TRBJ1-2	TGTGCCACCAGTCAGGGAAGCTATGGCTACACCTTC	CATSQGSYGYTF
TRBV7-2	NA	NA	TRBJ2-3	TGTGCCAGCAGCTTACCCACAGATACGCAGTATTTT	CASSLPTDTQYF
TRBV19	NA	NA	TRBJ1-2	TGTGCCAGTACTGAGGGTCTAGACTATGGCTACACCTTC	CASTEGLDYGYTF
TRBV6-4	TRBD2	medium-sized	TRBJ2-3	TGTGCCAGCAGTGATAAAGCGGGAGAAACAGATACGCAGTATTTT	CASSDKAGETDTQYF
TRBV24-1	TRBD1	medium-sized	TRBJ2-3	TGTGCCACCAGTGATATCGGACAGGGACACACAGATACGCAGTATTTT	CATSDIGQGHTDTQYF
TRBV5-1	NA	NA	TRBJ2-4	TGCGCCAGCAGCTTGGATTTTCTACAAAACATTCAGTACTTC	CASSLDFLQNIQYF
TRBV10-2	NA	NA	TRBJ2-7	TGCGCCAGCAGTGATACTTACTCCTCTCGGAACGAGCAGTACTTC	CASSDTYSSRNEQYF
TRBV7-9	TRBD1	many	TRBJ1-1	TGTGCCAGCAGCCCCCGACAGGGGGAAGCTTTCTTT	CASSPRQGEAFF
TRBV5-1	TRBD2	NA	TRBJ2-2	TGCGCCAGCAGCTTGGCTCCTAGCGGAAACACCGGGGAGCTGTTTTTT	CASSLAPSGNTGELFF
TRBV19	NA	medium-sized	TRBJ1-5	TGTGCCAGTAGTCCGCGGACAAGTTATAGCAATCAGCCCCAGCATTTT	CASSPRTSYSNQPQHF
TRBV5-1	NA	NA	TRBJ2-7	TGCGCCAGCAGCAAATTTAGCGGCCCCTACGAGCAGTACTTC	CASSKFSGPYEQYF
TRBV7-2	NA	medium-sized	TRBJ2-1	TGTGCCAGCAGCTCGGGACCCAATCTAGGATACAATGAGCAGTTCTTC	CASSSGPNLGYNEQFF
TRBV5-6	NA	many	TRBJ2-1	TGTGCCAGCAATCCCCGTCACGGTGAGCAGTTCTTC	CASNPRHGEQFF
TRBV20-1	TRBD2	many	TRBJ2-3	TGCAGTGCTAGAGCGGCGGGAGGGTCCACAGATACGCAGTATTTT	CSARAAGGSTDTQYF
TRBV12-3/TRBV12-4	NA	NA	TRBJ1-1	TGTGCCAGCAGTCCATCGCGCGAGAAAGCTTTCTTT	CASSPSREKAFF
TRBV11-1	NA	NA	TRBJ2-3	TGTGCCAGCAGCACTAGGACTATCGGACTCACAGATACGCAGTATTTT	CASSTRTIGLTDTQYF
TRBV20-1	NA	many	TRBJ2-5	TGCAGTGCTAGAGGACCGGGACGCGCATCAGGGACCCAGTACTTC	CSARGPGRASGTQYF
TRBV6-4	TRBD2	medium-sized	TRBJ2-3	TGTGCCAGCAGTGATTTTCTAGCGGGAGGAGTGTATACGCAGTATTTT	CASSDFLAGGVYTQYF
TRBV4-1	NA	once	TRBJ1-6	TGCGCCAGCAGCCCCCAGGGCCAGAATTCACCCCTCCACTTT	CASSPQGQNSPLHF
TRBV7-9	NA	medium-sized	TRBJ1-1	TGTGCCAGCAGCTTTTCCCAGGGCGGGACTGAAGCTTTCTTT	CASSFSQGGTEAFF
TRBV18	NA	many	TRBJ1-1	TGTGCCAGCTCACCACAGGGGGGAACTGAAGCTTTCTTT	CASSPQGGTEAFF
TRBV19	NA	medium-sized	TRBJ1-2	TGTGCCAGTAGTCCCCAGACAGCTCGATATGGCTACACCTTC	CASSPQTARYGYTF
TRBV6-1	NA	few	TRBJ1-2	TGTGCCAGCAGCCCCAGAGCCGGGGTCTATTTCTACACCTTC	CASSPRAGVYFYTF
TRBV5-4	NA	few	TRBJ2-4	TGTGCCAGCAGCTCCCCCGGGAGTAGGAAAAACATTCAGTACTTC	CASSSPGSRKNIQYF
TRBV20-1	NA	medium-sized	TRBJ2-1	TGCAGTGCTAGGGAGACTAGTCATGAGCAGTTCTTC	CSARETSHEQFF
TRBV10-3	NA	few	TRBJ1-2	TGTGCCATCAGTGAGTCTGGGGATGACTATGGCTACACCTTC	CAISESGDDYGYTF
TRBV10-2	NA	medium-sized	TRBJ1-6	TGCGCCAGCAGCCCTTGGGAGCGTCCTAATAGGAATTCACCCCTCCACTTT	CASSPWERPNRNSPLHF
TRBV27	TRBD2	few	TRBJ2-1	TGTGCCAGCAGTTTATCGCCGGGACTAGCGGGGGGTCTTTCACTCTACAATGAGCAGTTCTTC	CASSLSPGLAGGLSLYNEQFF
TRBV11-1	NA	NA	TRBJ2-7	TGTGCCAGCAGCTTAGGCGACATAAGCTCCTACGAGCAGTACTTC	CASSLGDISSYEQYF
TRBV19	TRBD2	medium-sized	TRBJ2-1	TGTGCCAGTACCCCCCGGACTAGCGGGAGCTCCTACAATGAGCAGTTCTTC	CASTPRTSGSSYNEQFF
TRBV3-1	TRBD2	many	TRBJ2-3	TGTGCCAGCAGCCCTACGGAGGCTAGCGGGAGCACAGATACGCAGTATTTT	CASSPTEASGSTDTQYF